This T cell receptor beta chain derives from a study of graft-versus-host responses after intestinal transplantation. Overall study: Recipients got multivisceral, liver-intestinal, or isolated intestinal transplants. The whole recipient group had anti-thymocyte globulin induction followed by tacrolimus and steroids for around three years.

CDR1 and CDR2 from the germline V gene are LGHNA and YSLEER. Trimming removed 2 bases at V and 4 bases at J, with 14 bases between. This CDR3 spans 15 amino acids. Broader study findings: The marrow of recipients harbored GvH clones, and ileum or blood showed some of them first. Early after transplant, HvG declines were associated with peak levels of circulating GvH clones.

Lymphocytes (intraepithelial and lamina propria) were released by processing the graft tissue. Sequenced by immunoSEQ multiplex PCR; TCRdb stores in-frame clones only, minus some. The table includes fewer than 15,000 clones, around 67% detected once. As concerns this clone: No antigen is known for it.

Sample: ileum tissue, taken around 95 weeks after intestinal transplantation. J is TRBJ1-2 and V is TRBV4-3; D gene unclear. This clonotype was sampled from a human patient who received an intestinal transplant, so some T cells may come from the graft donor. CDR3 bases: TGCGCCAGCAGCCAAACGAAGGAGGTGGTCTATGGCTACACCTTC. Translation gives CASSQTKEVVYGYTF.